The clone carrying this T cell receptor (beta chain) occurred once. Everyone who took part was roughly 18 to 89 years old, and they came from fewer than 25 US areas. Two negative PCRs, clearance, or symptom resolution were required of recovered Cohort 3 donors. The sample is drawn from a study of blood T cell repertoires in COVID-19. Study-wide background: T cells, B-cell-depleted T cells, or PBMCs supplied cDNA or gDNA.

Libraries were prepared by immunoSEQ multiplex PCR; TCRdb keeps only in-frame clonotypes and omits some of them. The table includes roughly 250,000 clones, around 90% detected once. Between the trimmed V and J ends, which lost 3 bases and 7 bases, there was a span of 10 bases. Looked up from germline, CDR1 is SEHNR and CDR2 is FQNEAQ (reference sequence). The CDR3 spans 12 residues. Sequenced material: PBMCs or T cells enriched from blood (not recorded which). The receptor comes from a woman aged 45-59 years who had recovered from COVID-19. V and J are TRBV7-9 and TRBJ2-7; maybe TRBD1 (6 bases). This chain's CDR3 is CASSLSGTEQYF. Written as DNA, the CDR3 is TGTGCCAGCAGCTTGTCCGGGACAGAGCAGTACTTC. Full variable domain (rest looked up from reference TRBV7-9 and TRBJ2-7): DTGVSQNPRHKITKRGQNVTFRCDPISEHNRLYWYRQTLGQGPEFLTYFQNEAQLEKSRLLSDRFSAERPKGSFSTLEIQRTEQGDSAMYLCASSLSGTEQYFGPGTRLTVT.